This is a list of T cell receptor beta chains from one sample in a study of shared clonotypes between healthy human individuals. Libraries were prepared by immunoSEQ multiplex PCR; TCRdb keeps only in-frame clonotypes and omits some of them. In the table there are around 2,000,000 clones, about 93% of which are singletons. Sample: naive CD8+ T cells from PBMCs. The receptors originated from a man between 18 and 35 years old in good health. Some clones in this sample may be carry-over from other donors' samples. The CDR3 runs from the conserved cysteine through the conserved F or W. The D gene is left open where the match is weak. Rows give clone size only sometimes, using once, few, many, or a class for an expanded clone.

>TRBJ1-2|.|once|TRBV10-1
CASIWGRRGLFGYTF
TGCGCCAGCATTTGGGGCAGGAGGGGACTGTTTGGCTACACCTTC
>TRBJ1-6|.|.|TRBV11-2
CASSLGGRSPLHF
TGTGCCAGCAGCTTAGGCGGCCGTTCACCCCTCCACTTT
>TRBJ2-2|.|.|TRBV1
CTSSQGVEGRNTGELFF
TGCACCAGCAGCCAGGGCGTCGAGGGGCGGAACACCGGGGAGCTGTTTTTT
>TRBJ2-1|TRBD1|.|TRBV5-1
CASSPGQYNEQFF
TGCGCCAGCAGCCCGGGACAGTACAATGAGCAGTTCTTC
>TRBJ2-1|TRBD2|once|TRBV20-1
CSGQYGREQFF
TGCAGTGGGCAATACGGGAGGGAGCAGTTCTTC
>TRBJ2-1|.|.|TRBV25-1
CASGQRIYNEQFF
TGTGCCAGCGGTCAGCGGATCTACAATGAGCAGTTCTTC
>TRBJ2-7|.|.|TRBV28
CASSPWGSDSYEQYF
TGTGCCAGCAGCCCCTGGGGTAGCGACTCCTACGAGCAGTACTTC
>TRBJ2-5|.|once|TRBV9
CASSVGHQSQETQYF
TGTGCCAGCAGCGTAGGGCATCAGAGTCAAGAGACCCAGTACTTC
>TRBJ1-2|.|few|TRBV2
CASTPGDYGYTF
TGTGCCAGCACCCCCGGGGACTATGGCTACACCTTC
>TRBJ2-5|TRBD2|.|TRBV7-8
CASSLLAGEGETQYF
TGTGCCAGCAGCTTACTAGCGGGAGAGGGGGAGACCCAGTACTTC
>TRBJ2-7|TRBD1|.|TRBV6-5
CASTAGTGDSYEQYF
TGTGCCAGCACCGCCGGGACAGGGGACTCCTACGAGCAGTACTTC
>TRBJ2-3|.|.|TRBV6-1
CASSEANFDTDTQYF
TGTGCCAGCAGTGAAGCAAATTTCGACACAGATACGCAGTATTTT
>TRBJ2-1|TRBD2|.|TRBV4-3
CASSQVFGTSGSETSYNEQFF
TGCGCCAGCAGCCAAGTATTCGGGACTAGCGGGTCAGAAACTTCCTACAATGAGCAGTTCTTC
>TRBJ2-1|.|.|TRBV25-1
CASSEADFYNEQFF
TGTGCCAGCAGTGAAGCAGATTTTTACAATGAGCAGTTCTTC
>TRBJ2-1|.|.|TRBV4-3
CASSQDLKVSSYNEQFF
TGCGCCAGCAGCCAAGATCTGAAAGTGAGCTCCTACAATGAGCAGTTCTTC
>TRBJ2-7|.|.|TRBV9
CASSPGLSYEQYF
TGTGCCAGCAGCCCGGGACTTTCCTACGAGCAGTACTTC
>TRBJ1-1|.|.|TRBV10-3
CAIRRGPEAFF
TGTGCCATCCGAAGGGGCCCTGAAGCTTTCTTT
>TRBJ2-1|TRBD1|once|TRBV27
CASTGTGIWNEQFF
TGTGCCAGCACGGGGACAGGGATTTGGAATGAGCAGTTCTTC
>TRBJ2-1|TRBD1|.|TRBV11-2
CASSFLRDRVSNEQFF
TGTGCCAGCAGCTTCCTCCGGGACAGGGTTTCGAATGAGCAGTTCTTC
>TRBJ2-3|.|.|TRBV29-1
CSVVTDTQYF
TGCAGCGTTGTGACAGATACGCAGTATTTT
>TRBJ1-1|.|few|TRBV19
CASRQRQNTEAFF
TGTGCCAGTAGACAAAGACAGAACACTGAAGCTTTCTTT
>TRBJ1-2|.|.|TRBV4-1
CASSQGRTVGYTF
TGCGCCAGCAGCCAAGGCCGGACAGTTGGCTACACCTTC
>TRBJ2-1|TRBD1|.|TRBV27
CASSPRTGGYRNEQFF
TGTGCCAGCAGTCCCCGGACAGGGGGATATCGCAATGAGCAGTTCTTC
>TRBJ2-7|TRBD2|.|TRBV29-1
CSVEEAIAGSSAYEQYF
TGCAGCGTTGAAGAGGCAATAGCGGGATCTTCCGCCTACGAGCAGTACTTC
>TRBJ2-2|TRBD1|.|TRBV11-2
CASSLEPRQGAFTGELFF
TGTGCCAGCAGCTTAGAACCCCGGCAGGGGGCGTTCACCGGGGAGCTGTTTTTT
>TRBJ1-1|.|once|TRBV7-8
CASSPLTENPEAFF
TGTGCCAGCAGCCCCCTAACAGAGAATCCTGAAGCTTTCTTT
>TRBJ2-7|.|.|TRBV2
CASSFPGARGEQYF
TGTGCCAGCAGCTTCCCGGGGGCGCGGGGCGAGCAGTACTTC
>TRBJ1-5|.|once|TRBV4-2
CASSQPPVGNGNQPQHF
TGTGCCAGCAGCCAACCCCCGGTCGGAAACGGCAATCAGCCCCAGCATTTT
>TRBJ1-1|.|.|TRBV28
CASSGGRLEAEAFF
TGTGCCAGCAGTGGGGGCAGGTTGGAGGCTGAAGCTTTCTTT
>TRBJ1-1|.|.|TRBV6-6
CASSYSEGDTEAFF
TGTGCCAGCAGTTACTCGGAGGGCGACACTGAAGCTTTCTTT
>TRBJ2-7|TRBD1|.|TRBV28
CASSPLRPTGHEQYF
TGTGCCAGCAGTCCCCTACGCCCGACAGGGCACGAGCAGTACTTC
>TRBJ2-7|.|.|TRBV10-3
CAISYAVAYEQYF
TGTGCCATCAGTTATGCAGTGGCCTACGAGCAGTACTTC